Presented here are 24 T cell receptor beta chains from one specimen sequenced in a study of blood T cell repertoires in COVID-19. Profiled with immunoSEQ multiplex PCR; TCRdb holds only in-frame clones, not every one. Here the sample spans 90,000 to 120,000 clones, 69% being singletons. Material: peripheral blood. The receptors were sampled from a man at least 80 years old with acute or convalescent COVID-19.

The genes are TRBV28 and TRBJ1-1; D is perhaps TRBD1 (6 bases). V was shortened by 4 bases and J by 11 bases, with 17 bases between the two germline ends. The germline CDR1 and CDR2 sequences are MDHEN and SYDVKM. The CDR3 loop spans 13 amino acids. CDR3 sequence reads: CASSSPQDSRAFF. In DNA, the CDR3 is TGTGCCAGCAGTTCTCCCCAGGACAGCCGGGCTTTCTTT.

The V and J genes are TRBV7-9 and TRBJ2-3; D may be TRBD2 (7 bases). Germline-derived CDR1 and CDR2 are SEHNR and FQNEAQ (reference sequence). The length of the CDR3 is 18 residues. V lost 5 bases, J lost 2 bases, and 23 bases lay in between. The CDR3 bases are TGTGCCAGCAGCCGGATAATGGGGAGGGGGGCCAACACAGATACGCAGTATTTT. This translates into CASSRIMGRGANTDTQYF.

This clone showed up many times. CDR3 nucleotide sequence: TGTGCCAGCAGCCAAGATTGGACAGACACAGATACGCAGTATTTT. Translated, it gives CASSQDWTDTDTQYF. The chain has TRBV14 and TRBJ2-3, with a weak D call TRBD1 (6 bases). This CDR3 region has 15 residues. V lost 0 bases and J lost 2, with 9 bases in between. Germline CDR1 is SGHDN and CDR2 is FVKESK.

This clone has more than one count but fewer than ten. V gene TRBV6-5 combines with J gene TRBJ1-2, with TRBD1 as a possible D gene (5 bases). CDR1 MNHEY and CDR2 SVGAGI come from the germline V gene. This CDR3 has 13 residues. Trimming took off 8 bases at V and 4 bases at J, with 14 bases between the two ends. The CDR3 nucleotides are TGTGCCAGCCAGGGACCGGGAGCCTATGGCTACACCTTC. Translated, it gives CASQGPGAYGYTF.

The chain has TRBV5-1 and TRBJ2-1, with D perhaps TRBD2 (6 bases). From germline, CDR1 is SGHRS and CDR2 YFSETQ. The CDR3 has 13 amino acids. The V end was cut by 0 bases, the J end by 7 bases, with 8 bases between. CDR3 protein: CASSLVGGNEQFF. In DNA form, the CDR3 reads TGCGCCAGCAGCTTGGTCGGAGGGAATGAGCAGTTCTTC.

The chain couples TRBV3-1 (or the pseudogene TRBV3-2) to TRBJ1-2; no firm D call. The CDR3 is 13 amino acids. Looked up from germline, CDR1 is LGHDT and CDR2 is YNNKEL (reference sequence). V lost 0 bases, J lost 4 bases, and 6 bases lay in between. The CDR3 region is CASSQDYSYGYTF. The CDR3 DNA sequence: TGTGCCAGCAGCCAAGATTATAGCTATGGCTACACCTTC.

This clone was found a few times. The CDR3 loop is CASSFPTGELFF. In DNA, the CDR3 is TGTGCCAGCAGTTTTCCGACCGGGGAGCTGTTTTTT. This chain joins TRBV7-9 and TRBJ2-2; D is undetermined. The CDR3 loop spans 12 amino acids. CDR1 and CDR2 from the germline V gene are SEHNR and FQNEAQ (reference sequence). The germline V and J ends were trimmed by 6 bases and 5 bases, with 7 bases remaining between them.

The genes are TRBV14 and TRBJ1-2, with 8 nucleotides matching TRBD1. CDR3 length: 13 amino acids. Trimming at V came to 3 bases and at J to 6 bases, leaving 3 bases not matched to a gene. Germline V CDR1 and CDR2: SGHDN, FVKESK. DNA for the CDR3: TGTGCCAGCAGCCAGGACAGGGACCATGGCTACACCTTC. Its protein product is CASSQDRDHGYTF.

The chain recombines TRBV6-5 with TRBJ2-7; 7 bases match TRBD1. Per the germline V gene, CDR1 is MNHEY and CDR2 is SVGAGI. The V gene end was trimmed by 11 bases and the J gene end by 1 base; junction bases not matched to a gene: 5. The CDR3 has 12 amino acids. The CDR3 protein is CAVGDSSYEQYF. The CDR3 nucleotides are TGTGCCGTCGGGGACAGTTCCTACGAGCAGTACTTC.

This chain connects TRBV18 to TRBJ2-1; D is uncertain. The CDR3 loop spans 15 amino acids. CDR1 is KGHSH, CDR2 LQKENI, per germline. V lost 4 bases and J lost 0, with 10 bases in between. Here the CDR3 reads CASSLALSSYNEQFF. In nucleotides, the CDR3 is TGTGCCAGCTCACTTGCGCTGAGCTCCTACAATGAGCAGTTCTTC.

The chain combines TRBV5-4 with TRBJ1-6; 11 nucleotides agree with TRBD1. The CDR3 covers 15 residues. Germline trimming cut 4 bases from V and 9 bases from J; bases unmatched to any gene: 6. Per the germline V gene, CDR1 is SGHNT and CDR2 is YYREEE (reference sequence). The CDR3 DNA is TGTGCCAGCAGCGTACAGGGACAGGGGGTTTCACCCCTCCACTTT. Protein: CASSVQGQGVSPLHF.

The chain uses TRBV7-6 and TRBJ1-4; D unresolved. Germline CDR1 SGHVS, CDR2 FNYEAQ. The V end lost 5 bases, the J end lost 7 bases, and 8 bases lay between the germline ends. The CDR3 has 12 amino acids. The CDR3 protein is CASSHPGEKLFF. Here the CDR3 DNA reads TGTGCCAGCAGCCACCCGGGTGAAAAACTGTTTTTT.

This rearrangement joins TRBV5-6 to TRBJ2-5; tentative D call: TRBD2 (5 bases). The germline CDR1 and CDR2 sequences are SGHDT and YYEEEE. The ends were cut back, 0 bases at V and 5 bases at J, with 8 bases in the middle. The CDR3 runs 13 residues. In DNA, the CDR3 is TGTGCCAGCAGCTTGGGCAGAGGGGAGACCCAGTACTTC. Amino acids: CASSLGRGETQYF.

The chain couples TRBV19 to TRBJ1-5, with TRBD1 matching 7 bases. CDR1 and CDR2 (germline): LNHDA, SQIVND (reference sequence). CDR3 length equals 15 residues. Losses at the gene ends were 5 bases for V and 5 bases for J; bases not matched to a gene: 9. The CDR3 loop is CASSPQRQGDQPQHF. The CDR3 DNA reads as TGTGCCAGTAGTCCCCAAAGACAGGGCGATCAGCCCCAGCATTTT. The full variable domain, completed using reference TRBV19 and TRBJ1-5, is DGGITQSPKYLFRKEGQNVTLSCEQNLNHDAMYWYRQDPGQGLRLIYYSQIVNDFQKGDIAEGYSVSREKKESFPLTVTSAQKNPTAFYLCASSPQRQGDQPQHFGDGTRLSIL.

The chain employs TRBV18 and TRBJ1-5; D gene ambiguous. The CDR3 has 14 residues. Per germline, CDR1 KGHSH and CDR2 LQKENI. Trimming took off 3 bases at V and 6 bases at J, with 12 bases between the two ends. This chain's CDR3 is CASSPQRVGQPQHF. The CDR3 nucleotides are TGTGCCAGCTCACCGCAGAGGGTGGGTCAGCCCCAGCATTTT.

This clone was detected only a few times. This CDR3 is CASSEAQGLHGYTF. The CDR3 DNA is TGTGCCAGCAGTGAGGCGCAGGGCCTACATGGCTACACCTTC. The gene calls are TRBV2 and TRBJ1-2; TRBD1 might be the D (5 bases). The CDR3 consists of 14 residues. CDR1 and CDR2 from the germline V gene are SNHLY and FYNNEI. V lost 3 bases and J lost 6, with 14 bases in between.

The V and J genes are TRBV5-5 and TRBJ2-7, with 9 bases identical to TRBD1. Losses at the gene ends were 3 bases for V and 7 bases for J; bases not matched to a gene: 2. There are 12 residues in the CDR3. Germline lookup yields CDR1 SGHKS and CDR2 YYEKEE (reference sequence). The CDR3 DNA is TGTGCCAGCAGCTGGACAGGGGTGGAGCAGTACTTC. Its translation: CASSWTGVEQYF.

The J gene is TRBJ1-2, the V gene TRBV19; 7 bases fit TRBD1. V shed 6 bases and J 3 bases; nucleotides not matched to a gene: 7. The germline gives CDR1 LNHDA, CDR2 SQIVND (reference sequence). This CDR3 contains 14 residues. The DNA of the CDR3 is TGTGCCAGTAGAACGACAGGGTGGGACTATGGCTACACCTTC. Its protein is CASRTTGWDYGYTF.

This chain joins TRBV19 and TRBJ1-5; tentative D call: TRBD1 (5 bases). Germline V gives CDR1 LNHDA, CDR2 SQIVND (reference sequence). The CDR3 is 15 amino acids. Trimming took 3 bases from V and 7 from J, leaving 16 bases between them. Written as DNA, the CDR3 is TGTGCCAGTAGTATGGAAGGTAGGGGTCGACAGCCCCAGCATTTT. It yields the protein CASSMEGRGRQPQHF.

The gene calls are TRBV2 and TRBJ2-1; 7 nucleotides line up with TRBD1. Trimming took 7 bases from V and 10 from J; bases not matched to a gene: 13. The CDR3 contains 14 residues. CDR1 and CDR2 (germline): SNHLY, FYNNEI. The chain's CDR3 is CASKTGYNVREQFF. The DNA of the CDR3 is TGTGCCAGCAAGACAGGGTACAATGTGCGGGAGCAGTTCTTC.

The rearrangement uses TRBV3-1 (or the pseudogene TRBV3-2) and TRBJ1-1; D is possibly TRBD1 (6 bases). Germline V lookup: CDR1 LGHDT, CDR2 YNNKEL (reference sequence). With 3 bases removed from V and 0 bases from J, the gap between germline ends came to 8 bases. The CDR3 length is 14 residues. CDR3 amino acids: CASSHGQLNTEAFF. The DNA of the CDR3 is TGTGCCAGCAGCCACGGACAGTTGAACACTGAAGCTTTCTTT.

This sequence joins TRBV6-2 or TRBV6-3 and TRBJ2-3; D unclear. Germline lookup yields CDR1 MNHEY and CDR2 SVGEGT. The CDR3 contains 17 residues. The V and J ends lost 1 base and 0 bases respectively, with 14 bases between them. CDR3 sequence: CASSYYRSASSTDTQYF. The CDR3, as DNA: TGTGCCAGCAGTTACTATCGATCAGCGTCTAGCACAGATACGCAGTATTTT.

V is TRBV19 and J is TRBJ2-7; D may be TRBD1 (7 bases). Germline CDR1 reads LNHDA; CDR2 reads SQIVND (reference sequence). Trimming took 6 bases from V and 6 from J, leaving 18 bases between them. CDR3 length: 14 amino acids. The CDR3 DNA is TGTGCCAGTAGCTCCGGGACAGTCGGGGGCGAGCAGTACTTC. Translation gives CASSSGTVGGEQYF.

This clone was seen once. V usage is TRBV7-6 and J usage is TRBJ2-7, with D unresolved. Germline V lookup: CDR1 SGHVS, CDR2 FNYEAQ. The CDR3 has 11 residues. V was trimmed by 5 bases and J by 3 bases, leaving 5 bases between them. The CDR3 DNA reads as TGTGCCAGCAGCCCGGGCTACGAGCAGTACTTC. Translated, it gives CASSPGYEQYF. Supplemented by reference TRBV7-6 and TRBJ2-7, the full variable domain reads GAGVSQSPRYKVTKRGQDVALRCDPISGHVSLYWYRQALGQGPEFLTYFNYEAQQDKSGLPNDRFSAERPEGSISTLTIQRTEQRDSAMYRCASSPGYEQYFGPGTRLTVT.